These 15 T cell receptor beta chains came from one sample sequenced in a study of cytomegalovirus exposure and HLA in healthy donors. Use of 60 Vbeta and 13 Jbeta primers characterized the PCR. The repertoire was sequenced with immunoSEQ multiplex PCR; TCRdb's copy has only in-frame clones and lacks some. The data hold some 150,000 clones, with 65% to 85% observed a single time. Sequencing used PBMCs. The source of these receptors is a woman between 40 and 55 years old in good health and CMV-seropositive.

The genes are TRBV6-1 and TRBJ2-3; 12 bases line up with TRBD2. V shed 8 bases, J shed 3 bases, and the junction held 3 bases outside the gene matches. The CDR3 extends over 14 amino acids. The germline gives CDR1 MNHNS, CDR2 SASEGT. The CDR3 is CASLTSGGTDTQYF. In DNA, the CDR3 is TGTGCCAGCTTGACTAGCGGGGGAACAGATACGCAGTATTTT.

V is TRBV2 and J is TRBJ1-5; tentatively, D is TRBD1 (5 bases). CDR3 length equals 13 residues. Germline assignment: CDR1 SNHLY and CDR2 FYNNEI. V was shortened by 8 bases and J by 1 base, with 9 bases between the two germline ends. CDR3 residues: CASGGVSNQPQHF. CDR3 nucleotide sequence: TGTGCCAGCGGGGGGGTAAGCAATCAGCCCCAGCATTTT.

This sequence joins TRBV4-1 and TRBJ1-6; TRBD1 agrees at 7 bases. Germline V gives CDR1 MGHRA, CDR2 YSYEKL. The CDR3 contains 16 residues. V was pared by 1 base and J by 8 bases, with 8 bases of the junction left unmatched. The CDR3 is CASSQGQGTADSPLHF. CDR3 DNA sequence: TGCGCCAGCAGCCAAGGACAGGGCACCGCGGATTCACCCCTCCACTTT.

This clone was seen only a few times. The rearrangement links TRBV25-1 to TRBJ2-2; 7 bases fit TRBD1. Germline CDR1 is MGHDK and CDR2 is SYGVNS. This CDR3 comprises 14 residues. V was clipped by 10 bases and J by 3 bases; unmatched bases: 8. The CDR3 spells CATRRDSYTGELFF. Here the CDR3 DNA reads TGTGCCACTCGACGGGACAGCTACACCGGGGAGCTGTTTTTT.

The rearrangement uses TRBV4-1 and TRBJ1-4, with D perhaps TRBD1 (5 bases). Trimming took off 1 base at V and 0 bases at J, with 18 bases between the two ends. CDR3 length: 19 residues. CDR1 is MGHRA, CDR2 YSYEKL, per germline. The CDR3 sequence: CASSQALRQGGATNEKLFF. In DNA, the CDR3 is TGCGCCAGCAGCCAAGCACTCCGGCAGGGCGGTGCAACTAATGAAAAACTGTTTTTT.

The chain combines TRBV28 with TRBJ2-2; 8 bases are a match to TRBD1. Germline V CDR1 and CDR2: MDHEN, SYDVKM. After removal of 1 base from V and 0 bases from J, the junction contained 4 bases not matched to a gene. The CDR3 spans 17 residues. The CDR3 spells CASSLFPGGANTGELFF. CDR3 DNA: TGTGCCAGCAGTTTATTTCCAGGGGGCGCGAACACCGGGGAGCTGTTTTTT.

This clone appeared a single time. For the CDR3, the DNA is TGTGCCAGCAAGAGGACAGGAACAGATACGCAGTATTTT. Translated: CASKRTGTDTQYF. V and J are TRBV2 and TRBJ2-3; 7 nucleotides agree with TRBD1. Germline V lookup: CDR1 SNHLY, CDR2 FYNNEI. The J segment lost 3 bases and the V segment lost 7 bases, leaving 4 bases of the junction unmatched. This CDR3 spans 13 amino acids.

This sequence joins TRBV5-1 and TRBJ1-1, with D unresolved. The V and J ends lost 1 base and 3 bases respectively, with 13 bases between them. The germline V gene encodes CDR1 SGHRS and CDR2 YFSETQ. The CDR3 length is 15 residues. CDR3 loop: CASSLFPGGDTEAFF. The DNA of the CDR3 is TGCGCCAGCAGCTTGTTTCCGGGAGGCGACACTGAAGCTTTCTTT.

The chain has TRBV27 and TRBJ1-1; D unclear. CDR1 is MNHEY and CDR2 is SMNVEV in the germline V gene (reference sequence). V shed 6 bases and J shed 0 bases, with 5 bases lying between them. The CDR3 consists of 12 residues. CDR3 nucleotides: TGTGCCAGCAGGGCCCTGAACACTGAAGCTTTCTTT. Translating it yields CASRALNTEAFF.

This sequence joins TRBV11-2 and TRBJ1-1; D possibly corresponds to TRBD1 (5 bases). The CDR3 length is 13 residues. CDR1 SGHAT and CDR2 FQNNGV come from the germline V gene. Trimming removed 10 bases at V and 8 bases at J, with 20 bases between. CDR3: CAIGAGPPPEAFF. The CDR3 nucleotides are TGTGCCATAGGGGCAGGTCCCCCTCCAGAAGCTTTCTTT. The whole variable domain, filled in from reference TRBV11-2 and TRBJ1-1, reads EAGVAQSPRYKIIEKRQSVAFWCNPISGHATLYWYQQILGQGPKLLIQFQNNGVVDDSQLPKDRFSAERLKGVDSTLKIQPAKLEDSAVYLCAIGAGPPPEAFFGQGTRLTVV.

The sample holds a few counts of this clone. This sequence joins TRBV9 and TRBJ1-5; 7 positions agree with TRBD1. The CDR3 extends over 15 amino acids. Germline V gene data show CDR1 as SGDLS and CDR2 as YYNGEE. V lost 2 bases and J lost 6; bases outside the gene matches: 8. As DNA, the CDR3 is TGTGCCAGCAGCGTTACTGGACAGGAGACTCAGCCCCAGCATTTT. Encoded protein: CASSVTGQETQPQHF.

The chain couples TRBV5-1 to TRBJ1-2, with 8 positions matching TRBD1. Germline CDR1 and CDR2: SGHRS and YFSETQ. This CDR3 is built from 14 residues. Trimming took 7 bases from V and 0 from J; bases not matched to a gene: 5. The CDR3 DNA follows: TGCGCCAGCGCACTACAGGGGGCTAACTATGGCTACACCTTC. Translating it yields CASALQGANYGYTF.

This clone was detected a few times. The genes are TRBV27 and TRBJ1-1; D not resolved. Germline CDR1 and CDR2: MNHEY and SMNVEV (reference sequence). Trimming left V 5 bases short and J 0 bases short, with 22 bases between. CDR3 length equals 18 residues. The DNA of the CDR3 is TGTGCCAGCAGTCCCGAGGACCTCTCGGGGAGAATGAACACTGAAGCTTTCTTT. It encodes CASSPEDLSGRMNTEAFF.

The chain carries TRBV6-1 and TRBJ1-1; D unresolved. This CDR3 is built from 14 residues. CDR1 is MNHNS and CDR2 is SASEGT in the germline V gene. Trimming pared 2 bases from V and 1 base from J, leaving 8 bases between. The CDR3 sequence is CASSESNRNTEAFF. CDR3 sequence (DNA): TGTGCCAGCAGTGAATCAAACAGGAACACTGAAGCTTTCTTT.

V and J are TRBV5-1 and TRBJ2-2; D not resolved. The length of the CDR3 is 15 residues. V lost 0 bases, J lost 0 bases, and 6 bases lay in between. Germline V gives CDR1 SGHRS, CDR2 YFSETQ. The CDR3 loop reads CASSLVPTNTGELFF. CDR3 nucleotides: TGCGCCAGCAGCTTGGTACCTACGAACACCGGGGAGCTGTTTTTT.